Detailed here is one T cell receptor (beta chain). V was pared by 5 bases and J by 1 base, with 8 bases between. The CDR3 length is 13 residues. Germline lookup yields CDR1 SGHDN and CDR2 FVKESK. These data originate in a study of T cell responses to AZD1222 COVID-19 vaccine. Here immunoSEQ multiplex PCR was the method, and the copy in TCRdb shows in-frame clones only, minus some. The sample shows about 85,000 clones, around 90% of them seen only once. This sample comprised peripheral blood, obtained on day 0 of AZD1222 vaccination. The chain couples TRBV14 to TRBJ1-1; tentative D call: TRBD1 (5 bases). The origin of this receptor is an adult in good health. CDR3 coding DNA: TGTGCCAGCAGCACCGGGGGGAACACTGAAGCTTTCTTT. Translation: CASSTGGNTEAFF.